These 30 T cell receptor beta chains were sequenced from one sample in a study of identical twins. Each CDR3 protein gets one entry after TCRdb re-called the 5' RACE reads with MiXCR. The sample lists some 900,000 distinct CDR3 sequences, 9% to 15% occurring once. A further study also used this sample, focusing on yellow fever vaccine responses in identical twins.

The sample consisted of PBMCs. These receptors were taken from a woman aged 18 to 35 in good health.

The chain joins TRBV12-3 or TRBV12-4 to TRBJ2-7; tentatively, D is TRBD1 (5 bases). This CDR3 spans 14 amino acids. V shed 0 bases and J shed 2 bases, with 8 bases lying between them. CDR3 in amino acids: CASSLAQVPYEQYF. Written as DNA, the CDR3 is TGTGCCAGCAGTTTAGCACAGGTACCCTACGAGCAGTACTTC.

This clonotype was observed at least ten times. This sequence joins TRBV5-1 and TRBJ1-1; D remains unclear. Trimming took 4 bases from V and 0 from J, leaving 13 bases between them. CDR3 length equals 15 residues. Germline-derived CDR1 and CDR2 are SGHRS and YFSETQ. The CDR3 protein is CASSPFEGLNTEAFF. Here the CDR3 DNA reads TGCGCCAGCAGCCCTTTCGAAGGGCTGAACACTGAAGCTTTCTTT.

This rearrangement joins TRBV18 to TRBJ2-3; D possibly corresponds to TRBD2 (7 bases). The CDR3 is 16 amino acids. CDR1 and CDR2 from the germline V gene are KGHSH and LQKENI. Between the trimmed V and J ends, which lost 3 bases and 0 bases, there was a span of 13 bases. The CDR3 DNA sequence: TGTGCCAGCTCACCGGTTGGGGGGGCGAGCACAGATACGCAGTATTTT. Translation: CASSPVGGASTDTQYF.

This clonotype was counted between two and nine times. The J gene is TRBJ2-7, the V gene TRBV10-3, with no clear D. CDR3 size: 14 residues. The germline gives CDR1 ENHRY, CDR2 SYGVKD. Trimming left V 0 bases short and J 0 bases short, with 6 bases between. The CDR3 protein is CAISESSASYEQYV. CDR3 DNA: TGTGCCATCAGTGAGTCGTCAGCCTCCTACGAGCAGTACGTC.

This clonotype was observed a few times. The chain couples TRBV11-2 to TRBJ2-1, with D perhaps matching TRBD2 (6 bases). Trimming left V 7 bases short and J 3 bases short, with 19 bases between. Germline CDR1 SGHAT, CDR2 FQNNGV. This CDR3 has 16 amino acids. This CDR3 is CASTRSPTGLYNEQFF. As DNA, the CDR3 is TGTGCCAGCACCCGATCCCCAACGGGACTCTACAATGAGCAGTTCTTC.

Many counts were recorded for this clonotype. The V gene is TRBV12-3 or TRBV12-4, the J gene TRBJ1-6, with D unclear. Trimming left V 2 bases short and J 7 bases short, with 9 bases between. This CDR3 is 14 amino acids long. In DNA form, the CDR3 reads TGTGCCAGCAGTTTATTCGGAGAAAATTCACCCCTCCACTTT. Translated: CASSLFGENSPLHF.

There are many counts of this clonotype. The chain joins TRBV20-1 to TRBJ2-3; TRBD2 matches at 8 bases. CDR1 DFQATT and CDR2 SNEGSKA come from the germline V gene (reference sequence). V lost 3 bases to trimming and J lost 1 base; unmatched junction nucleotides: 3. The CDR3 is made up of 14 amino acids. The CDR3 sequence: CSASRGGGTDTQYF. The CDR3 DNA is TGCAGTGCTAGCCGGGGGGGAGGCACAGATACGCAGTATTTT.

The rearrangement links TRBV12-3 or TRBV12-4 to TRBJ2-7; D is unresolved. V was pared by 4 bases and J by 4 bases, with 11 bases between. There are 13 residues in the CDR3. The CDR3 here is CASSSRSGYEQYF. The DNA of the CDR3 is TGTGCCAGCAGTTCGCGCTCTGGATACGAGCAGTACTTC.

The chain combines TRBV28 with TRBJ2-2; D might be TRBD2 (6 bases). Trimming removed 9 bases from V and 9 bases from J, with 26 bases in between. The CDR3 runs 16 residues. The germline gives CDR1 MDHEN, CDR2 SYDVKM. In DNA form, the CDR3 reads TGTGCCAGTGCCATCTCCGGAGGGTGGCTGAGCCGGGAGCTGTTTTTT. Translating it yields CASAISGGWLSRELFF. The full variable domain, in which reference TRBV28 and TRBJ2-2 provide the parts outside the CDR3, is DVKVTQSSRYLVKRTGEKVFLECVQDMDHENMFWYRQDPGLGLRLIYFSYDVKMKEKGDIPEGYSVSREKKERFSLILESASTNQTSMYLCASAISGGWLSRELFFGEGSRLTVL.

This clonotype was seen more than once but under ten times. J is TRBJ2-7 and V is TRBV5-4; D ambiguous. Trimming pared 1 base from V and 3 bases from J, leaving 8 bases between. The CDR3 runs 13 residues. Germline assignment: CDR1 SGHNT and CDR2 YYREEE (reference sequence). The CDR3 sequence is CASSLNRNYEQYF. CDR3 bases: TGTGCCAGCAGCTTGAACAGAAACTACGAGCAGTACTTC.

This clonotype showed up just a few times. The rearrangement links TRBV5-6 to TRBJ2-2; no clear D. Trimming took 0 bases from V and 8 from J, leaving 17 bases between them. Germline values: CDR1 SGHDT, CDR2 YYEEEE. This CDR3 spans 16 amino acids. The DNA of the CDR3 is TGTGCCAGCAGCTTGGTAGGCCTGGATAAGTGGGGGGAGCTGTTTTTT. This translates into CASSLVGLDKWGELFF.

This clonotype showed up many times. This chain's CDR3 is CSASLGRGYEQYF. The CDR3 DNA is TGCAGTGCTAGCCTGGGCCGCGGCTACGAGCAGTACTTC. This chain connects TRBV20-1 to TRBJ2-7; D gene uncertain. The germline V gene encodes CDR1 DFQATT and CDR2 SNEGSKA (reference sequence). This CDR3 is 13 amino acids long. V was shortened by 3 bases and J by 3 bases, with 12 bases between the two germline ends.

This clonotype occurred a few times. V is TRBV3-1 and J is TRBJ1-2; no definite D call. Germline-derived CDR1 and CDR2 are LGHDT and YNNKEL (reference sequence). V dropped 1 base and J dropped 7 bases, with 7 bases sitting between them. CDR3 length equals 12 residues. CDR3 DNA sequence: TGTGCCAGCAGCCAAGGGACTTTTGGCTACACCTTC. As protein: CASSQGTFGYTF. Filled out from reference TRBV3-1 and TRBJ1-2, the complete variable domain reads DTAVSQTPKYLVTQMGNDKSIKCEQNLGHDTMYWYKQDSKKFLKIMFSYNNKELIINETVPNRFSPKSPDKAHLNLHINSLELGDSAVYFCASSQGTFGYTFGSGTRLTVV.

This chain links TRBV12-3 or TRBV12-4 with TRBJ2-2; weak D call: TRBD1 (6 bases). The V and J ends lost 3 bases and 6 bases respectively, with 14 bases between them. The CDR3 contains 15 residues. In DNA, the CDR3 is TGTGCCAGCAGTTTGCAGGCCCAGGGGTCCGGGGAGCTGTTTTTT. This sequence encodes CASSLQAQGSGELFF.

There are a few counts of this clonotype. The V and J genes are TRBV3-1 and TRBJ2-3; D is tentatively TRBD1 or TRBD2 (5 bases each). V was cut by 5 bases and J by 11 bases, with 11 bases left in between. The CDR3 covers 11 residues. The germline V gene encodes CDR1 LGHDT and CDR2 YNNKEL (reference sequence). Here the CDR3 reads CASSSGRQQYF. The CDR3 nucleotides read TGTGCCAGCAGCTCGGGACGGCAGCAGTATTTT.

This clonotype was observed a few times. The chain couples TRBV18 to TRBJ1-4, with D unclear. This CDR3 contains 14 residues. CDR1 and CDR2 from the germline V gene are KGHSH and LQKENI. The V and J ends lost 7 bases and 2 bases respectively, with 11 bases between them. The DNA for the CDR3 is TGTGCCAGCTGGGCCGATACGACTAATGAAAAACTGTTTTTT. It translates to CASWADTTNEKLFF.

This clonotype was counted only a few times. This chain joins TRBV29-1 and TRBJ2-1, with 9 nucleotides matching TRBD2. Germline CDR1 reads SQVTM; CDR2 reads ANQGSEA. V lost 7 bases and J lost 0; bases outside the gene matches: 4. There are 14 residues in the CDR3. In nucleotides, the CDR3 is TGCAGCGCTTATAGCGGGAGCTCCTACAATGAGCAGTTCTTC. It codes for CSAYSGSSYNEQFF.

The gene calls are TRBV6-1 and TRBJ2-2; TRBD1 matches 7 bases. There are 15 residues in the CDR3. V shed 3 bases and J 4 bases; nucleotides not matched to a gene: 5. Per the germline V gene, CDR1 is MNHNS and CDR2 is SASEGT. The DNA of the CDR3 is TGTGCCAGCAGTGAGATGGCAGGGGGCACCGGGGAGCTGTTTTTT. The encoded protein is CASSEMAGGTGELFF.

CDR3 amino acids: CATSDAGLAGGPTKNIQYF. The CDR3 region has the DNA TGTGCCACCAGTGATGCTGGACTAGCGGGAGGGCCTACCAAAAACATTCAGTACTTC. The chain combines TRBV24-1 with TRBJ2-4; TRBD2 matches 15 bases. V gave up 3 bases and J gave up 2 bases; unmatched junction bases: 7. The germline gives CDR1 KGHDR, CDR2 SFDVKD. The CDR3 totals 19 residues.

This sequence joins TRBV5-1 and TRBJ2-7; D ambiguous. V lost 4 bases to trimming and J lost 1 base, with 12 bases between them. This CDR3 is built from 14 residues. CDR1 is SGHRS and CDR2 is YFSETQ in the germline V gene. CDR3: CASSRALGSYEQYF. The CDR3, as DNA: TGCGCCAGCAGCCGGGCCCTTGGGTCCTACGAGCAGTACTTC.

This clonotype has ten or more counts. V is TRBV2 and J is TRBJ2-7; a weak D match, TRBD2 (6 bases). The V end was cut by 2 bases, the J end by 1 base, with 12 bases between. Germline values: CDR1 SNHLY, CDR2 FYNNEI. The CDR3 is made up of 15 amino acids. CDR3 amino acids: CASSEPGTLSYEQYF. The CDR3, as DNA: TGTGCCAGCAGTGAACCTGGGACTCTTTCCTACGAGCAGTACTTC.

The CDR3 DNA follows: TGTGCCAGCAGCTCTCCGGGAGGCCTGAACACCGGGGAGCTGTTTTTT. This gives the protein CASSSPGGLNTGELFF. This rearrangement joins TRBV7-9 to TRBJ2-2; 7 bases match TRBD2. V was clipped by 4 bases and J by 1 base; unmatched bases: 6. The CDR3 contains 16 residues. Germline CDR1 and CDR2: SEHNR and FQNEAQ (reference sequence).

The chain employs TRBV28 and TRBJ2-7; D is tentatively TRBD1 or TRBD2 (5 bases each). This CDR3 comprises 13 residues. V dropped 4 bases and J dropped 3 bases, with 10 bases sitting between them. The germline V gene encodes CDR1 MDHEN and CDR2 SYDVKM. The CDR3 DNA is TGTGCCAGCAGTTGGGGGTTCCACTACGAGCAGTACGTC. Its protein is CASSWGFHYEQYV.

There are many counts of this clonotype. This chain connects TRBV5-1 to TRBJ2-7, with D perhaps TRBD2 (6 bases). The ends were cut back, 4 bases at V and 2 bases at J, with 16 bases in the middle. This CDR3 region has 15 residues. CDR1 SGHRS and CDR2 YFSETQ come from the germline V gene. The CDR3 protein is CASSQDYKTTYEQYF. CDR3 nucleotides: TGCGCCAGCAGCCAGGACTATAAAACTACCTACGAGCAGTACTTC.

V and J are TRBV18 and TRBJ2-3; no definite D call. Deletions cut 2 bases from V and 4 bases from J, with 4 bases between. Germline CDR1 and CDR2: KGHSH and LQKENI. CDR3 length: 12 amino acids. This chain's CDR3 is CASSPNADTQYF. In DNA, the CDR3 is TGTGCCAGCTCACCAAACGCAGATACGCAGTATTTT.

The rearrangement links TRBV28 to TRBJ1-5; 11 bases are shared with TRBD1. J was trimmed by 0 bases and V by 5 bases; bases with no gene match: 12. The CDR3 totals 19 residues. CDR1 is MDHEN and CDR2 is SYDVKM in the germline V gene. This CDR3 is CASSPPLGQGGHSNQPQHF. CDR3 coding DNA: TGTGCCAGCAGTCCCCCTTTGGGACAGGGGGGCCATAGCAATCAGCCCCAGCATTTT.

The chain couples TRBV28 to TRBJ2-3; TRBD2 is a possible D gene (5 bases). Looked up from germline, CDR1 is MDHEN and CDR2 is SYDVKM. V lost 5 bases and J 3 bases, leaving 12 bases between the germline ends. This CDR3 is built from 14 residues. The CDR3 DNA reads TGTGCCAGCAGTAGGTACGGAGGAACAGATACGCAGTATTTT. This gives the protein CASSRYGGTDTQYF.

There are a few counts of this clonotype. The gene calls are TRBV7-9 and TRBJ2-2, with D possibly being TRBD1 (5 bases). V was cut by 5 bases and J by 10 bases, with 8 bases left in between. The germline gives CDR1 SEHNR, CDR2 FQNEAQ (reference sequence). The CDR3 is 11 residues long. CDR3 DNA: TGTGCCAGCAGCCTTGGACAGGAGCTGTTTTTT. This translates into CASSLGQELFF.

This clonotype was recorded a few times. J is TRBJ2-1 and V is TRBV15; TRBD2 agrees at 10 bases. Germline CDR1 LNHNV, CDR2 YYDKDF (reference sequence). The V segment lost 5 bases and the J segment 7 bases; nucleotides outside the gene matches: 14. This CDR3 is 17 amino acids long. DNA for the CDR3: TGTGCCACCAGCCCCCCGGGCCAGCGGGAGGGCGGAAATGAGCAGTTCTTC. Its protein product is CATSPPGQREGGNEQFF.

This clonotype came up many times. As DNA, the CDR3 is TGCAGTGCTAGAGGGGGAGCTGCCCAAGAGACCCAGTACTTC. This encodes CSARGGAAQETQYF. The rearrangement uses TRBV20-1 and TRBJ2-5, with D perhaps matching TRBD2 (5 bases). Germline V gene sequence: CDR1 DFQATT, CDR2 SNEGSKA (reference sequence). The V gene lost 1 base and the J gene lost 1 base, with 10 bases spanning the gap. The CDR3 spans 14 residues.